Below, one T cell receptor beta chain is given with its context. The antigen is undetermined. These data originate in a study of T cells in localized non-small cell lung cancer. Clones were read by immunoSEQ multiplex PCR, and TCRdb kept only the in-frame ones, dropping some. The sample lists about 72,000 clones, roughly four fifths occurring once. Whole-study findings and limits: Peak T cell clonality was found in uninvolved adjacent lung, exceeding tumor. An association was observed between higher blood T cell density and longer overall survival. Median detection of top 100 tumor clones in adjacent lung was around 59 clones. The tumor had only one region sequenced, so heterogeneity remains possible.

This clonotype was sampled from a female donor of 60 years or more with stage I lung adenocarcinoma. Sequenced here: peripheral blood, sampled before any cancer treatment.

CDR3 in DNA: TGTGCCGCCTCGACAGGGGTAGGTGGGTCCCAGCATTTT. Its protein is CAASTGVGGSQHF. The genes are TRBV30 and TRBJ1-5, with 8 bases lining up with TRBD1. The CDR3 sequence is 13 residues long. V lost 8 bases to trimming and J lost 11 bases; unmatched junction nucleotides: 14. Per the germline V gene, CDR1 is GTSNPN and CDR2 is SVGIG (reference sequence).